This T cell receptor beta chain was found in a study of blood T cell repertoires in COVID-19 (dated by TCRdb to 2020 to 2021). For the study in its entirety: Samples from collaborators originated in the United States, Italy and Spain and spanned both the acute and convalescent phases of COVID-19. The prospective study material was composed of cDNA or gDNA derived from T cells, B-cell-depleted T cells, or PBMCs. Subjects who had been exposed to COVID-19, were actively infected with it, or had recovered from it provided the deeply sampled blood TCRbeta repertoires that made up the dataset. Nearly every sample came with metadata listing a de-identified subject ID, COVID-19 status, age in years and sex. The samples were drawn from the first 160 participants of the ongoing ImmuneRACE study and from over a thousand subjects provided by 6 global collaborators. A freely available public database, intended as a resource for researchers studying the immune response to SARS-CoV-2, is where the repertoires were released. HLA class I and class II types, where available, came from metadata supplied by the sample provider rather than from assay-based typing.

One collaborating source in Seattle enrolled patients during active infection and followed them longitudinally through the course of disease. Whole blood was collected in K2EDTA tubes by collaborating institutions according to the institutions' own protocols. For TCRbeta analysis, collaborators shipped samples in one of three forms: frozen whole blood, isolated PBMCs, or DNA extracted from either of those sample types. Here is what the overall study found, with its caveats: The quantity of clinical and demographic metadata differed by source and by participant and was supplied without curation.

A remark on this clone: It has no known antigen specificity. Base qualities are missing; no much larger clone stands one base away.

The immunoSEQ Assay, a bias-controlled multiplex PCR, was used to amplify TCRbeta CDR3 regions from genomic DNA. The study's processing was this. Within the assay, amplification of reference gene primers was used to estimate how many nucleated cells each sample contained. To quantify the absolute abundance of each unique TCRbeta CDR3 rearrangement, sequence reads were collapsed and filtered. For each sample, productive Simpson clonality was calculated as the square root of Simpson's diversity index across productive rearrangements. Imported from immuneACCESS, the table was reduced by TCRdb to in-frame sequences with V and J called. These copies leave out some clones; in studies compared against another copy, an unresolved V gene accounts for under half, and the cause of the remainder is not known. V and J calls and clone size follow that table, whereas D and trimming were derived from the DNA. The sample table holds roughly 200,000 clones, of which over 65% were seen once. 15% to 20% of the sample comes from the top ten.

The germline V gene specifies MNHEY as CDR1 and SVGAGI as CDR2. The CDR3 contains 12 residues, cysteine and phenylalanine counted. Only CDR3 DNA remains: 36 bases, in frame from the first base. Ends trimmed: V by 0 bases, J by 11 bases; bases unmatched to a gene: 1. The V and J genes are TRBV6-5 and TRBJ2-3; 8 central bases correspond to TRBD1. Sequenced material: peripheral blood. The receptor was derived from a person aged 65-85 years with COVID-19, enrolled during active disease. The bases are TGTGCCAGCAGTTACTCCGGGACAGGGCAGTATTTT. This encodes CASSYSGTGQYF.